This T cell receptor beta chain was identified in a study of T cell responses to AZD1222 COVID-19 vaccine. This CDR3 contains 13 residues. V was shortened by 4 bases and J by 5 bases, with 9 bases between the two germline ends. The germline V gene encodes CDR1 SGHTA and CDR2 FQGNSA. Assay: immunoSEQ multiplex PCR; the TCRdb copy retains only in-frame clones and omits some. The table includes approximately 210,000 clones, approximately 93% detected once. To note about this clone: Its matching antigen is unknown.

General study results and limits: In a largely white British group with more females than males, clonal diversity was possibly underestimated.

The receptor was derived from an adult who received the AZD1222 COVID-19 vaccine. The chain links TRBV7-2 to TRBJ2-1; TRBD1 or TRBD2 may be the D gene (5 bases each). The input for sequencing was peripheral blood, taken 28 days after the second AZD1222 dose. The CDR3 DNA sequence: TGTGCCAGCAGCTGGTCGGGGCACAATGAGCAGTTCTTC. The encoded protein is CASSWSGHNEQFF.